The rows below give T cell receptor beta chains drawn from one sample of a study of CD8 T cells in ankylosing spondylitis. TCRdb passed the 5' RACE reads through MiXCR, listing each CDR3 protein once. The repertoire holds a few hundred thousand distinct CDR3 sequences, less than 25% seen once, with 3% to 4% in the top ten. Specimen: blood, either unsorted or a sorted T cell fraction (not recorded which). These receptor sequences come from a female donor with ankylosing spondylitis or in good health (not recorded which). CDR3s include the opening cysteine and the closing phenylalanine or tryptophan. A D gene is named only where the DNA matches it firmly. Clone size is stated in some rows and not others, as once, few, many or a class when expanded.

D,V,size,J,CDR3,DNA
-,TRBV29-1,-,TRBJ1-2,CSVEGGNLGYTF,TGCAGCGTAGAAGGAGGGAACTTAGGCTACACCTTC
-,TRBV6-6,-,TRBJ2-7,CASSLIGQDEQYF,TGTGCCAGCAGCCTGATTGGCCAGGACGAGCAGTACTTC
-,TRBV6-1,few,TRBJ2-1,CASKRSSYNEQFF,TGTGCCAGTAAGCGGAGCTCCTACAATGAGCAGTTCTTC
-,TRBV7-2,few,TRBJ1-2,CASSFGPTSYGYTF,TGTGCCAGCAGCTTTGGTCCCACGAGCTATGGCTACACCTTC
TRBD1,TRBV20-1,many,TRBJ1-2,CSARDQGGYGYTF,TGCAGTGCTAGAGATCAGGGGGGATATGGCTACACCTTC
-,TRBV7-3,many,TRBJ1-1,CASSSSDWDVAFF,TGTGCCAGCAGCTCGTCGGACTGGGATGTGGCTTTCTTT
-,TRBV19,-,TRBJ1-5,CASRMGRRSNQPQHF,TGTGCCAGTAGAATGGGAAGACGGAGCAATCAGCCCCAGCATTTT
TRBD2,TRBV20-1,-,TRBJ2-5,CSAPKAGEGETQYF,TGCAGTGCTCCTAAAGCGGGAGAAGGAGAGACCCAGTACTTC
-,TRBV29-1,many,TRBJ1-4,CSVWSVGEKLFF,TGCAGCGTGTGGTCCGTAGGTGAAAAACTGTTTTTT
-,TRBV28,once,TRBJ2-7,CASSRYGTYEQYF,TGTGCCAGCAGCAGATACGGGACCTACGAGCAGTACTTC
-,TRBV7-6,few,TRBJ2-7,CASSLAKPQTVYEQYF,TGTGCCAGCAGCTTAGCCAAACCACAGACGGTATACGAGCAGTACTTC
TRBD1,TRBV20-1,few,TRBJ1-4,CSARGQGAGEKLFF,TGCAGTGCTAGAGGTCAGGGGGCTGGGGAAAAACTGTTTTTT
-,TRBV29-1,-,TRBJ2-3,CSVQDGSVRTDTQYF,TGCAGCGTTCAAGACGGGAGTGTCAGGACAGATACGCAGTATTTT
TRBD1,TRBV5-5,few,TRBJ1-4,CASSLTGTATNEKLFF,TGTGCCAGCAGCTTGACCGGGACAGCAACTAATGAAAAACTGTTTTTT
-,TRBV29-1,-,TRBJ1-1,CSVVSGGGTEAFF,TGCAGCGTTGTTTCTGGGGGGGGCACTGAAGCTTTCTTT
TRBD1,TRBV10-3,few,TRBJ2-3,CAISESKGGMNTQYF,TGTGCCATCAGTGAGTCGAAAGGGGGCATGAATACGCAGTATTTT
-,TRBV25-1,few,TRBJ1-1,CASSPPTVMNTEAFF,TGTGCCAGCAGTCCACCGACCGTAATGAACACTGAAGCTTTCTTT
TRBD1,TRBV6-6,many,TRBJ2-7,CASSVTGLSYEQYF,TGTGCCAGCAGCGTGACAGGGCTGTCCTACGAGCAGTACTTC
-,TRBV12-3/TRBV12-4,-,TRBJ1-1,CASRYTQTAEAFF,TGTGCCAGCAGGTACACACAGACCGCTGAAGCTTTCTTT
TRBD2,TRBV19,many,TRBJ2-1,CASASGGGEQFF,TGTGCCAGTGCTAGCGGGGGGGGTGAGCAGTTCTTC
-,TRBV2,few,TRBJ1-5,CASNGDSNQPQHF,TGTGCCAGCAACGGGGATAGCAATCAGCCCCAGCATTTT
-,TRBV6-2/TRBV6-3,-,TRBJ2-2,CASSRTRDNTGELFF,TGTGCCAGCAGTCGGACACGCGACAACACCGGGGAGCTGTTTTTT